This T cell receptor beta chain is from a study of brain T cells in children with intractable seizures. Study results and caveats: Pre- and post-surgery blood differed in depth, so pre-surgery absences may be undersampling. HCMV serostatus was not known, and viral specificity came from CDR3 similarity only.

Surgery cases with the highest brain T cell transcript signatures were chosen for sequencing. Before surgery, patients took at least one anti-epileptic drug. A note on this clone: Its antigen is not identified.

V was clipped by 5 bases and J by 1 base, with 11 bases between them. Germline V CDR1 and CDR2: MGHRA, YSYEKL. The CDR3 totals 14 residues. TCRdb's table, derived via immunoSEQ multiplex PCR, lists solely in-frame clones and lacks some. Among 78,000 or so clones, around 91% were seen once, and the ten largest hold approximately 25%. This chain uses TRBV4-1 with TRBJ1-1, with D unclear. The source material was peripheral blood, sampled at surgery. The receptor's source is a girl aged 2-10 years with Rasmussen encephalitis and intractable seizures. CDR3 bases: TGCGCCAGCAGCTCCCATTTCAGGAACACTGAAGCTTTCTTT. Translating it yields CASSSHFRNTEAFF.